This entry lists 4 T cell receptor beta chains sequenced from one sample in a study of T cell responses to AZD1222 COVID-19 vaccine. Sequenced by immunoSEQ multiplex PCR; TCRdb stores in-frame clones only, minus some. Of some 140,000 clones in the sample, roughly 80% were seen once. The sequencing used peripheral blood, collected on day 0 of AZD1222 vaccination. These receptors came from an adult in good health.

The chain carries TRBV4-1 and TRBJ1-1, with D possibly TRBD1 on 6 matching bases. Germline V CDR1 and CDR2: MGHRA, YSYEKL. V was shortened by 10 bases and J by 1 base, with 13 bases between the two germline ends. This CDR3 is 13 amino acids long. In DNA form, the CDR3 reads TGCGCCATTCGCCGGGACACGAACACTGAAGCTTTCTTT. Amino acid sequence: CAIRRDTNTEAFF.

This chain uses TRBV15 with TRBJ2-3; TRBD2 agrees at 10 bases. Germline V gene sequence: CDR1 LNHNV, CDR2 YYDKDF (reference sequence). V dropped 5 bases and J dropped 0; count of bases not matched to a gene: 8. This CDR3 is 17 amino acids long. The DNA of the CDR3 is TGTGCCACCAGCGGCTATAGCGGGGGGACTAGCACAGATACGCAGTATTTT. It codes for CATSGYSGGTSTDTQYF.

V is TRBV4-2 and J is TRBJ1-5, with a tentative D call TRBD1 (5 bases). Trimming took off 4 bases at V and 0 bases at J, with 16 bases between the two ends. The CDR3 extends over 17 amino acids. Germline V lookup: CDR1 LGHNA, CDR2 YNFKEQ. This CDR3 reads CASSPGRLVSSNQPQHF. CDR3 DNA: TGTGCCAGCAGCCCAGGGCGCCTGGTCAGTAGCAATCAGCCCCAGCATTTT.

The rearrangement links TRBV24-1 to TRBJ2-7; 8 bases are a match to TRBD2. This CDR3 has 16 residues. V trimming: 7 bases; J trimming: 1 base; junction bases outside the gene matches: 11. CDR1 KGHDR and CDR2 SFDVKD come from the germline V gene. The CDR3 reads CATRPDQKRGSYEQYF. In DNA form, the CDR3 reads TGTGCCACCAGACCGGATCAAAAGCGGGGGTCCTACGAGCAGTACTTC.